These 19 T cell receptor beta chains came from one sample sequenced in a study of blood T cell repertoires in COVID-19. The assay was immunoSEQ multiplex PCR, and TCRdb's table has in-frame clones only and misses some. The data show under 200,000 clones, about 83% seen once. Sequenced input: peripheral blood. The receptor set was obtained from a woman aged 70-85 years with COVID-19, enrolled during active disease.

This chain connects TRBV6-5 to TRBJ1-5; unclear D gene. V shed 4 bases and J shed 5 bases, with 15 bases lying between them. The germline V gene encodes CDR1 MNHEY and CDR2 SVGAGI. The length of the CDR3 is 15 residues. For the CDR3, the DNA is TGTGCCAGCAGTTTCACAGTTCCCCCTGATCAGCCCCAGCATTTT. Translated, it gives CASSFTVPPDQPQHF.

In this sample, this clone turned up a few times. The chain joins TRBV4-1 to TRBJ1-6; a possible D gene is TRBD1 (5 bases). CDR3 size: 17 residues. V lost 0 bases and J lost 4, with 13 bases in between. Germline V gene data show CDR1 as MGHRA and CDR2 as YSYEKL. CDR3 DNA: TGCGCCAGCAGCCAAGATTCTGGGGACTCTTATAATTCACCCCTCCACTTT. Its protein is CASSQDSGDSYNSPLHF.

This sequence joins TRBV6-5 and TRBJ1-5; possible D gene TRBD1, 5 bases. This CDR3 comprises 15 residues. From germline, CDR1 is MNHEY and CDR2 SVGAGI. V was cut by 0 bases and J by 6 bases, with 12 bases left in between. This chain's CDR3 is CASSYSQGAGQPQHF. CDR3 coding DNA: TGTGCCAGCAGTTACTCCCAGGGAGCGGGTCAGCCCCAGCATTTT.

This clone showed up just once. The J gene is TRBJ1-5, the V gene TRBV5-6, with a weak D call TRBD1 (5 bases). The CDR3 spans 14 residues. CDR1 SGHDT and CDR2 YYEEEE come from the germline V gene. Trimming took off 1 base at V and 4 bases at J, with 9 bases between the two ends. CDR3: CASSLYAGNQPQHF. The CDR3 nucleotides are TGTGCCAGCAGCTTGTATGCAGGGAATCAGCCCCAGCATTTT.

This sequence joins TRBV18 and TRBJ1-6; no definite D call. The CDR3 is 15 amino acids. V was trimmed by 6 bases and J by 6 bases, leaving 15 bases between them. Looked up from germline, CDR1 is KGHSH and CDR2 is LQKENI. CDR3 DNA sequence: TGTGCCAGCTCGCCGGAAAAGCGGCCTAATTCACCCCTCCACTTT. This gives the protein CASSPEKRPNSPLHF.

The J gene is TRBJ2-7, the V gene TRBV5-6; 7 nucleotides agree with TRBD2. CDR3 length equals 15 residues. Germline V gene sequence: CDR1 SGHDT, CDR2 YYEEEE. V dropped 4 bases and J dropped 2; count of bases not matched to a gene: 9. CDR3: CASSAGLPSAYEQYF. The CDR3 DNA is TGTGCCAGCAGCGCGGGACTACCATCCGCCTACGAGCAGTACTTC.

The rearrangement joins TRBV28 to TRBJ1-6; unclear D gene. The CDR3 has 14 residues. V was cut by 2 bases and J by 4 bases, with 6 bases left in between. Germline V lookup: CDR1 MDHEN, CDR2 SYDVKM. In DNA, the CDR3 is TGTGCCAGCAGTTTAGTACAGTATAATTCACCCCTCCACTTT. Translated: CASSLVQYNSPLHF.

V is TRBV18 and J is TRBJ1-2; D unresolved. The CDR3 runs to 16 residues. V was clipped by 3 bases and J by 0 bases, with 14 bases between them. Germline values: CDR1 KGHSH, CDR2 LQKENI. CDR3 loop: CASSPVFEASNYGYTF. Written as DNA, the CDR3 is TGTGCCAGCTCACCGGTTTTTGAGGCTTCTAACTATGGCTACACCTTC.

In its sample, this clone was seen many times. The chain links TRBV5-6 to TRBJ2-3; TRBD1 might be the D (5 bases). V lost 4 bases to trimming and J lost 1 base, with 13 bases between them. CDR1 and CDR2 from the germline V gene are SGHDT and YYEEEE. CDR3 length equals 15 residues. This chain's CDR3 is CASSPQGEGTDTQYF. The CDR3 DNA sequence: TGTGCCAGCAGCCCGCAGGGTGAGGGCACAGATACGCAGTATTTT.

J is TRBJ2-7 and V is TRBV3-1 (or the pseudogene TRBV3-2), with TRBD1 matching over 12 bases. The CDR3 sequence is 15 residues long. CDR1 is LGHDT and CDR2 is YNNKEL in the germline V gene (reference sequence). The V gene end was trimmed by 4 bases and the J gene end by 5 bases; junction bases not matched to a gene: 6. CDR3 DNA: TGTGCCAGCAGCCTGGGACAGGGGGCACTCGACGAGCAGTACTTC. This codes for CASSLGQGALDEQYF.

The chain joins TRBV3-1 (or the pseudogene TRBV3-2) to TRBJ2-2; D might be TRBD1 (6 bases). V was shortened by 3 bases and J by 3 bases, with 11 bases between the two germline ends. The CDR3 is made up of 15 amino acids. Germline-derived CDR1 and CDR2 are LGHDT and YNNKEL (reference sequence). The CDR3 nucleotides read TGTGCCAGCAGCCAGGTCAGGGGACACACCGGGGAGCTGTTTTTT. Translated: CASSQVRGHTGELFF.

This chain connects TRBV3-1 (or the pseudogene TRBV3-2) to TRBJ2-7; tentative D call: TRBD2 (6 bases). Trimming removed 4 bases from V and 3 bases from J, with 10 bases in between. Germline V lookup: CDR1 LGHDT, CDR2 YNNKEL (reference sequence). CDR3 length: 13 amino acids. The CDR3 DNA sequence: TGTGCCAGCAGCCCGGCGGGACTCTACGAGCAGTACTTC. Translation: CASSPAGLYEQYF.

The count of this clone is one. The gene calls are TRBV12-3 or TRBV12-4 and TRBJ2-7; D ambiguous. V lost 3 bases to trimming and J lost 3 bases, with 9 bases between them. CDR3 length: 13 residues. The CDR3 coding sequence is TGTGCCAGCAGTTTTTCGTTCGGCTACGAGCAGTACTTC. Its protein is CASSFSFGYEQYF.

This chain uses TRBV7-8 with TRBJ2-3, with a weak D call TRBD2 (6 bases). The V gene lost 5 bases and the J gene lost 0 bases, with 15 bases spanning the gap. The CDR3 runs 16 residues. Germline V gene data show CDR1 as SGHVS and CDR2 as FQNEAQ. CDR3 coding DNA: TGTGCCAGCAGCGCCCTGACTAGTAGAAGCACAGATACGCAGTATTTT. Translated, it gives CASSALTSRSTDTQYF.

The chain couples TRBV28 to TRBJ2-2; maybe TRBD2 (6 bases). V was clipped by 5 bases and J by 3 bases, with 16 bases between them. Germline V gene lookup returns CDR1 MDHEN and CDR2 SYDVKM. CDR3 length: 16 residues. CDR3 amino acids: CASSPGGVSDTGELFF. The CDR3 DNA is TGTGCCAGCAGTCCGGGCGGGGTTTCGGACACCGGGGAGCTGTTTTTT.

The chain joins TRBV18 to TRBJ2-7; D unresolved. In germline, CDR1 is KGHSH, CDR2 LQKENI. The V and J ends lost 3 bases and 0 bases respectively, with 9 bases between them. The CDR3 is made up of 14 amino acids. The CDR3 spells CASSPSADSYEQYF. CDR3 DNA sequence: TGTGCCAGCTCACCTTCGGCGGACTCCTACGAGCAGTACTTC. The variable domain in full, with the rest retrieved from reference TRBV18 and TRBJ2-7, is NAGVMQNPRHLVRRRGQEARLRCSPMKGHSHVYWYRQLPEEGLKFMVYLQKENIIDESGMPKERFSAEFPKEGPSILRIQQVVRGDSAAYFCASSPSADSYEQYFGPGTRLTVT.

The chain recombines TRBV2 with TRBJ1-2; 9 bases line up with TRBD1. CDR3 size: 15 residues. V trimming: 3 bases; J trimming: 4 bases; junction bases outside the gene matches: 6. Germline loops: CDR1 SNHLY, CDR2 FYNNEI. The CDR3 sequence: CASSERTGVVYGYTF. The CDR3 bases are TGTGCCAGCAGTGAGCGGACAGGGGTGGTCTATGGCTACACCTTC.

V usage is TRBV30 and J usage is TRBJ1-1; possible D gene TRBD1, 5 bases. The V end was cut by 4 bases, the J end by 1 base, with 7 bases between. Germline assignment: CDR1 GTSNPN and CDR2 SVGIG (reference sequence). The CDR3 spans 12 residues. In nucleotides, the CDR3 is TGTGCCTGGACAGGGCAGAACACTGAAGCTTTCTTT. This codes for CAWTGQNTEAFF.

The chain has TRBV19 and TRBJ2-7; tentative D call: TRBD1 (6 bases). CDR3 size: 16 residues. Germline values: CDR1 LNHDA, CDR2 SQIVND (reference sequence). Trimming took 4 bases from V and 0 from J, leaving 16 bases between them. CDR3 loop: CASSTPRQAGSYEQYF. CDR3 in DNA: TGTGCCAGTAGTACCCCGAGACAGGCGGGCTCCTACGAGCAGTACTTC.